The clone carrying this T cell receptor (beta chain) was recorded a few times. The sample belongs to a study of molecular identifiers for immune sequencing clone quantification. Trimming at V came to 3 bases and at J to 3 bases, leaving 6 bases not matched to a gene. From germline, CDR1 is DFQATT and CDR2 SNEGSKA (reference sequence). The CDR3 is 14 amino acids. TCRdb analysed the PCR reads with MiXCR anew, one entry per CDR3 protein. Of just under 650,000 distinct CDR3 sequences in the sample, 15% to 20% were seen once. This receptor was obtained from a human donor in good health. Some libraries in this study had Jurkat cell RNA spiked in. This sequence joins TRBV20-1 and TRBJ2-7, with 9 bases identical to TRBD2. What was sequenced was naive CD8+ T cells from blood, with Jurkat cell RNA spiked in. Subset defined: FACS-sorted CD8+CD4-CCR7+CD45RA+ naive T cells. CDR3 region: CSARGYSGSYEQYF. The CDR3 DNA is TGCAGTGCTAGGGGGTATAGCGGGAGCTACGAGCAGTACTTC.